This TCR beta chain was recovered during a study of tumor-infiltrating lymphocytes in oesophageal squamous cell carcinoma (dated by TCRdb to the mid-2010s). At least ten counts were recorded for this clonotype. This clone's antigen is unknown. No quality values exist for individual bases; no much larger clone is one base distant. Its CDR3 holds 15 amino acids, cysteine through phenylalanine. Only the CDR3 portion is preserved as DNA: 45 bases, with reading frame beginning at the first base. In the germline V gene, CDR1 corresponds to SGHVS and CDR2 to FNYEAQ. V is pared back by 1 base and J by 4 bases, with 10 bases lying between the germline termini. The receptor library was made with PCR. Sequencer: Illumina HiSeq 2000. In-frame beta chains were kept once TCRdb had trimmed the public reads at Q25 with fastp and called clones with MiXCR. For every CDR3 protein sequence, its rows merge into one entry that carries the most common genes and DNA. The sample records under 20,000 distinct CDR3 sequences, around two fifths of which are singletons. Around 30% of the sample lies in the top ten.

The sequence is built from TRBV7-6 and TRBJ1-4; the best D guess is TRBD1, with 6 bases matching. Material for sequencing was esophageal tumor tissue. The clonotype originates from a male donor with esophageal squamous cell carcinoma. Here is the DNA: TGTGCCAGCAGCTTAGGGGGGGCCTATAATGAAAAACTGTTTTTT. The resulting protein is CASSLGGAYNEKLFF.